This TCR beta chain emerged from a study of T cells after posttransplantation cyclophosphamide. Points from the study as a whole: Later blood repertoires were often dominated by clones from the donor CD8+ memory compartment. Skin or GI-infiltrating T cells shared few TRB sequences with blood. Recipient CMV seropositivity and CMV reactivation strongly tracked TRB clonality.

Notes on this clone: Its matching antigen is unknown.

CDR3 size: 14 residues. Germline V gene lookup returns CDR1 SNHLY and CDR2 FYNNEI. V lost 5 bases, J lost 9 bases, and 7 bases stayed unmatched. The naive gate required viable CD3+CD4+ or CD3+CD8+ cells with CCR7+CD45RA+CD45RO-CD95-CD27+CD28+ phenotype. On the day of bone marrow donation, the related graft donor provided peripheral blood. Using immunoSEQ multiplex PCR, the repertoire was profiled, and TCRdb retains in-frame clones only, with some absent. The sample holds about 32,000 clones, roughly 90% seen once. This TCR derives from a man aged 30 to 45 in good health and a related stem cell transplant donor. The chain uses TRBV2 and TRBJ1-6, with TRBD1 identical over 7 bases. Sequenced sample: naive CD4+ T cells sorted from blood. The CDR3 is CASSNDRVSSPLHF. In nucleotides, the CDR3 is TGTGCCAGCAGTAACGACAGGGTCTCTTCACCCCTCCACTTT.